The TCR beta chain described here comes from a study of blood T cell repertoires in COVID-19. About the research overall: Both acute and convalescent COVID-19 samples were obtained from the United States, Italy and Spain. In each case, the material was cDNA or gDNA derived from T cells, B-cell-depleted T cells, or PBMCs.

Germline trimming cut 4 bases from V and 4 bases from J; bases unmatched to any gene: 4. The CDR3 totals 16 residues. In germline, CDR1 is LGHNA, CDR2 YSLEER. Measured with immunoSEQ multiplex PCR; TCRdb has only the in-frame clones, and not every one. The sample lists some 300,000 clones; about nine tenths were seen once. The origin of this receptor is a man aged 18 to 29 with active or convalescent COVID-19. The genes are TRBV4-3 and TRBJ2-2, with 12 bases lining up with TRBD1. The sequenced sample consisted of peripheral blood. In DNA, the CDR3 is TGCGCCAGCAGCCGCTTGGGACAGGGGGCCACCGGGGAGCTGTTTTTT. Its protein is CASSRLGQGATGELFF.